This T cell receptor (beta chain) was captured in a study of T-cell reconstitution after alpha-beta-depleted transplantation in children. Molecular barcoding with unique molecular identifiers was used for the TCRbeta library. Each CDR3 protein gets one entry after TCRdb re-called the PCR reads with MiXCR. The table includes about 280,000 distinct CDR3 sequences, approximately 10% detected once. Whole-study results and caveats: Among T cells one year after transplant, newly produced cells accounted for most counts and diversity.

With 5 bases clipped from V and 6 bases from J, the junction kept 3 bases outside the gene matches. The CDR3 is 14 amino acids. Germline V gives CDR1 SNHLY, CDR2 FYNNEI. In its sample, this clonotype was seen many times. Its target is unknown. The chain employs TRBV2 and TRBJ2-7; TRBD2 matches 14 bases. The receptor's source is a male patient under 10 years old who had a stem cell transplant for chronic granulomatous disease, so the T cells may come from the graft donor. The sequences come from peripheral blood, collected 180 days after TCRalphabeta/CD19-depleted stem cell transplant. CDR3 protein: CASSPGLAGAEQYF. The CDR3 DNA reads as TGTGCCAGCAGTCCGGGACTAGCGGGAGCCGAGCAGTACTTC.